This TCR beta chain was documented in a study of T-cell reconstitution after alpha-beta-depleted transplantation in children. Germline V gene lookup returns CDR1 MNHEY and CDR2 SMNVEV (reference sequence). Trimming pared 1 base from V and 5 bases from J, leaving 9 bases between. The CDR3 runs 13 residues. Preparation of the TCRbeta library involved a method that used unique molecular identifiers. TCRdb itself ran the PCR reads through MiXCR, one entry per CDR3 protein. Here the sample spans about 610,000 distinct CDR3 sequences, 10% to 13% being singletons. The gene calls are TRBV27 and TRBJ2-7; D is perhaps TRBD1 or TRBD2 (5 bases each). The source is a human donor who donated a stem cell graft to a child with acute myeloid leukemia. This material consisted of PBMCs from the stem cell graft donor, taken from the stem cell graft. CDR3: CASSLYRGDEQYF. As DNA, the CDR3 is TGTGCCAGCAGTTTATATAGAGGGGACGAGCAGTACTTC.